This T cell receptor (beta chain) appears in the sequencing data of a study of beta chain features in type 1 diabetes. The overall study: The study found patients and healthy donors alike in age, gender and cell yields. All samples together contributed around 100,000,000 sorted cells for examination.

General study results and limits: When cDNA is sequenced, cells with high TCR expression could be over-represented. Naive, central memory and regulatory TCRB repertoires appeared more similar among patients than healthy donors. TCRB CDR3s were moderately but significantly shorter in Type 1 diabetes patients in all four CD4+ subsets.

Sequencing targeted expressed TCRB transcripts, as all isolated RNA had been reverse transcribed. TCRdb keeps only in-frame clones here, not all; method: immunoSEQ multiplex PCR. The table includes a few hundred thousand clones, about 13% detected once. CDR1 is MDHEN and CDR2 is SYDVKM in the germline V gene. The CDR3 has 14 residues. Between the trimmed V and J ends, which lost 4 bases and 2 bases, there was a span of 12 bases. This clone was counted between two and nine times. The antigen is unknown. Sequencing was carried out using naive CD4+ T cells from blood. The source of this sequence is a woman between 18 and 30 years old with type 1 diabetes. The chain uses TRBV28 and TRBJ2-7; tentatively, D is TRBD2 (6 bases). CDR3 bases: TGTGCCAGCAGTTGGGGCGGGGCCCCCTACGAGCAGTACTTC. It translates to CASSWGGAPYEQYF.